This T cell receptor (beta chain) was obtained from a study of memory B cells and T cells in multiple sclerosis. This clone is a singleton in its sample. Antigen specificity is unknown. After stimulus-free culture, autoproliferating CFSE-dim and non-proliferating CFSE-high T cells were sequenced separately. Replicate wells were pooled after more than six days of stimulus-free culture of 45 million to 50 million CFSE-labeled PBMCs. CFSE at 0.4 to 0.6 uM labeled the PBMCs, which were then cultured unstimulated. Profiling relied on immunoSEQ multiplex PCR, and the TCRdb table lists in-frame clones only, not all of them. Counted here are around 50,000 clones, over 75% occurring once; the ten biggest clones make up more than 0.95%. The sample was PBMCs from blood kept in culture. This clonotype was sampled from a human donor with multiple sclerosis.

CDR3 loop: CASSLVLGGPQHF. The CDR3 DNA reads as TGTGCCAGCAGCTTAGTGTTGGGCGGGCCCCAGCATTTT. The chain joins TRBV7-6 to TRBJ1-5; D ambiguous. V lost 1 base and J lost 9, with 10 bases in between. Germline V gene lookup returns CDR1 SGHVS and CDR2 FNYEAQ. This CDR3 spans 13 amino acids.